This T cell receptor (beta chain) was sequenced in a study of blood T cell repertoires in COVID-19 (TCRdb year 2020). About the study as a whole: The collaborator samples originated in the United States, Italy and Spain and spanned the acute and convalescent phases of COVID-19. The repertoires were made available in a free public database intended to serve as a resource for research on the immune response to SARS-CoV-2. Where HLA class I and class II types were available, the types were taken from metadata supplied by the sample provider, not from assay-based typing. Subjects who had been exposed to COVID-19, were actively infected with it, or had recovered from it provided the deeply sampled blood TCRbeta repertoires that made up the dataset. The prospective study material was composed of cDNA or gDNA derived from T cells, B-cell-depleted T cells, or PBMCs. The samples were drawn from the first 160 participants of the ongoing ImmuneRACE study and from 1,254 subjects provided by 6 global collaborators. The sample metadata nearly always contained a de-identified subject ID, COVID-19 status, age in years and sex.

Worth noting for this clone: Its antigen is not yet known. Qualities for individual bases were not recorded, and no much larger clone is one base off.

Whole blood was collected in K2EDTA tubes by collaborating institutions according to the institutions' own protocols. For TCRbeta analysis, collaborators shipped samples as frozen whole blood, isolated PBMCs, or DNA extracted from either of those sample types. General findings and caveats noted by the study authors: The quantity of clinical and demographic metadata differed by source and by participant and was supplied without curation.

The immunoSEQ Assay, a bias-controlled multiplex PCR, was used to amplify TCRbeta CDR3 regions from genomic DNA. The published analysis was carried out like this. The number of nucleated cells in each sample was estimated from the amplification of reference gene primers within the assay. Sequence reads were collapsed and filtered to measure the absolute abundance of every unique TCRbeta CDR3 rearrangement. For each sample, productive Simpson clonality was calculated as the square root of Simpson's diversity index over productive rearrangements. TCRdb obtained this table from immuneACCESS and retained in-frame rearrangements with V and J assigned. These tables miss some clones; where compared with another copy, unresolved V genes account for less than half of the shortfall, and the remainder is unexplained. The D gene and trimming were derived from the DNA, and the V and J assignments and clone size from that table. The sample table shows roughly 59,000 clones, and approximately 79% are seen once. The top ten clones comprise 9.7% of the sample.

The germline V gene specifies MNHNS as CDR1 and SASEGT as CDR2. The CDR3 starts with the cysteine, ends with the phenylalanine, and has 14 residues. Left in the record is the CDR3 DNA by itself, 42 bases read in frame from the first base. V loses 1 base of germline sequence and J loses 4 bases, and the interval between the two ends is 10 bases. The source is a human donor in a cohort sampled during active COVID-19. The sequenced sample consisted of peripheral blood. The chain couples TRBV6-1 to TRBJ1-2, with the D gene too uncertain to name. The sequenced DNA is TGTGCCAGCAGTGAAGGAGGAACCTTCTATGGCTACACCTTC. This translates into CASSEGGTFYGYTF.